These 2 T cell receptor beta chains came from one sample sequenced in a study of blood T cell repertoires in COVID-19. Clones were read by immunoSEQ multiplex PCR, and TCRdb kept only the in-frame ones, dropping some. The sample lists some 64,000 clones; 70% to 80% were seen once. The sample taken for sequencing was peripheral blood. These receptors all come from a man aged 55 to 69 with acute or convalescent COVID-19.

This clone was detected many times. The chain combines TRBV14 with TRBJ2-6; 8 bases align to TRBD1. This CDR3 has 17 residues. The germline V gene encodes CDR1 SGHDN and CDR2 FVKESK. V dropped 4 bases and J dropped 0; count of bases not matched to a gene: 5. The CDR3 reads CASSPGQALSGANVLTF. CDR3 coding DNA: TGTGCCAGCAGCCCGGGACAGGCTCTCTCTGGGGCCAACGTCCTGACTTTC.

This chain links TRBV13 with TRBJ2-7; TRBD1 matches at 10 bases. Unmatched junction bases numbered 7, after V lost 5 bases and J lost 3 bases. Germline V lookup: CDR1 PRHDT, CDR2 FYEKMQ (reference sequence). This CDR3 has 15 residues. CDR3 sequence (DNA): TGTGCCAGCAGCCGGGGACAGGGGACGAACTACGAGCAGTACTTC. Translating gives CASSRGQGTNYEQYF.